This T cell receptor beta chain was retrieved from a study of T-cell memory formation after mild COVID-19. This clonotype was counted once. TCRdb itself ran the 5' RACE reads through MiXCR, one entry per CDR3 protein. The sample gives approximately 580,000 distinct CDR3 sequences, 20% of which show up once; approximately 13% is in the top ten. Trimming shortened V by 4 bases and J by 0 bases, and 9 bases separated the two germline ends. The germline V gene has CDR1 LGHNA and CDR2 YNFKEQ. The CDR3 is 15 amino acids. The sample was PBMCs or a T cell subset sorted from them (not recorded which). This TCR was sampled from an adult woman who had mild COVID-19 (a few samples of this study predate the infection). Cell type and time point are not known. The chain joins TRBV4-2 to TRBJ2-2, with D uncertain. The CDR3 sequence: CASSPRGTNTGELFF. CDR3 bases: TGTGCCAGCAGCCCTCGTGGGACGAACACCGGGGAGCTGTTTTTT.